A selection of T cell receptor beta chains follows, all from one sample in a study of cytomegalovirus exposure and HLA in healthy donors. Here immunoSEQ multiplex PCR was the method, and the copy in TCRdb shows in-frame clones only, minus some. The table lists approximately 100,000 clones, roughly two thirds of them singletons. The sample consisted of PBMCs. These TCRs come from a man aged 40-49 years in good health and CMV-seronegative. Each CDR3 is given with its conserved first and last residue. D genes are given only for firm matches. The size field is filled for only some rows; it gives once, few, many or a size class.

>TRBJ1-6|TRBV6-5|NA|TRBD1
CASTGTGVDSPLHF
TGTGCCAGCACCGGGACAGGGGTGGACTCACCCCTCCACTTT
>TRBJ2-2|TRBV7-3|NA|NA
CASSSSRAATGELFF
TGTGCCAGCAGCTCCAGTCGCGCGGCTACCGGGGAGCTGTTTTTT
>TRBJ2-1|TRBV28|NA|TRBD1
CASSPNRGPEFF
TGTGCCAGCAGTCCGAACAGGGGGCCGGAGTTCTTC
>TRBJ2-5|TRBV5-6|few|NA
CASSLISLWVVLGQETQYF
TGTGCCAGCAGCTTGATTTCACTATGGGTTGTGTTAGGACAAGAGACCCAGTACTTC
>TRBJ2-3|TRBV6-6|NA|NA
CASSYTGYLSTDTQCF
TGTGCCAGCAGTTACACAGGGTATCTGAGCACAGATACGCAGTGTTTT
>TRBJ1-4|TRBV5-1|NA|TRBD1
CASSLGTGSNEKLFF
TGCGCCAGCAGCTTGGGGACAGGCAGTAATGAAAAACTGTTTTTT
>TRBJ2-2|TRBV5-6|NA|TRBD1
CASSLPGGHTGELFF
TGTGCCAGCAGCTTGCCAGGGGGCCACACCGGGGAGCTGTTTTTT
>TRBJ2-3|TRBV5-1|once|TRBD2
CASSLGGGATDTQYF
TGCGCCAGCAGCTTGGGCGGGGGGGCAACAGATACGCAGTATTTT
>TRBJ1-1|TRBV5-1|NA|TRBD1
CASSLTGDVTEAFF
TGCGCCAGCAGCTTGACAGGGGACGTCACTGAAGCTTTCTTT
>TRBJ2-7|TRBV18|NA|NA
CASSPLMSSYEQYF
TGTGCCAGCTCACCTCTCATGAGCTCCTACGAGCAGTACTTC
>TRBJ1-6|TRBV7-9|NA|TRBD1
CASSRTGDNSPLHF
TGTGCCAGCAGTCGGACAGGGGATAATTCACCCCTCCACTTT
>TRBJ2-5|TRBV9|NA|TRBD2
CASSVAGGPKETQYF
TGTGCCAGCAGCGTAGCGGGGGGGCCAAAAGAGACCCAGTACTTC
>TRBJ2-7|TRBV2|NA|NA
CASSPRDEQYF
TGTGCCAGCAGTCCTAGAGACGAGCAGTACTTC
>TRBJ1-1|TRBV5-1|NA|TRBD1
CASSSGQGGEAFF
TGCGCCAGCAGCTCCGGACAGGGGGGAGAAGCTTTCTTT
>TRBJ1-2|TRBV5-4|NA|NA
CASSFRGSGYTF
TGTGCCAGCAGCTTCAGGGGATCTGGCTACACCTTC
>TRBJ1-2|TRBV2|NA|NA
CATKTGPGSYGYTF
TGTGCCACCAAAACCGGACCCGGGAGCTATGGCTACACCTTC
>TRBJ2-5|TRBV5-1|once|TRBD2
CASSAGLAGDAGETQYF
TGCGCCAGCAGCGCAGGACTAGCGGGGGACGCGGGAGAGACCCAGTACTTC
>TRBJ1-4|TRBV5-8|NA|NA
CASSSQGRGEKLFF
TGTGCCAGCAGCTCCCAGGGGAGAGGGGAAAAACTGTTTTTT
>TRBJ1-1|TRBV29-1|NA|NA
CSGRQSGTEAFF
TGCAGCGGACGACAGAGTGGAACTGAAGCTTTCTTT
>TRBJ1-2|TRBV27|NA|NA
CASSVQGSYGYTF
TGTGCCAGCAGTGTACAGGGATCGTATGGCTACACCTTC
>TRBJ2-7|TRBV7-2|NA|NA
CASSRQSSYEQYF
TGTGCCAGCAGCCGACAGAGCTCCTACGAGCAGTACTTC
>TRBJ2-7|TRBV6-5|NA|TRBD2
CASSRGLAGEQYF
TGTGCCAGCAGTCGAGGACTAGCCGGAGAGCAGTACTTC
>TRBJ2-2|TRBV25-1|NA|NA
CASSLLRGELFF
TGTGCCAGCAGTCTGCTGCGGGGGGAGCTGTTTTTT
>TRBJ2-5|TRBV11-2|NA|NA
CASSQHGGSTSETQYF
TGTGCCAGCAGCCAACACGGAGGCTCGACTTCTGAGACCCAGTACTTC
>TRBJ2-7|TRBV4-3|NA|TRBD1
CASSQGHWDSGTYEQYF
TGCGCCAGCAGCCAAGGGCATTGGGACAGTGGGACCTACGAGCAGTACTTC
>TRBJ1-4|TRBV10-3|NA|NA
CAISGAGTREKLFF
TGTGCCATCAGTGGGGCCGGGACAAGGGAAAAACTGTTTTTT
>TRBJ1-2|TRBV7-9|NA|NA
CASSLRVGYGYTF
TGTGCCAGCAGCTTGAGGGTAGGCTATGGCTACACCTTC
>TRBJ2-7|TRBV6-5|once|TRBD1
CASSYSTRGWEQYF
TGTGCCAGCAGTTACTCGACCAGGGGGTGGGAGCAGTACTTC
>TRBJ2-5|TRBV5-1|NA|TRBD1
CASSLTGVRETQYF
TGCGCCAGCAGCTTAACAGGGGTTCGGGAGACCCAGTACTTC
>TRBJ2-7|TRBV6-6|NA|NA
CASGVSGAPYYEQYF
TGTGCCAGCGGAGTCTCAGGGGCCCCATACTACGAGCAGTACTTC
>TRBJ1-4|TRBV9|NA|TRBD1
CASQGANEKLFF
TGTGCCAGCCAGGGGGCGAATGAAAAACTGTTTTTT
>TRBJ2-3|TRBV5-4|NA|TRBD2
CASTPRAGGPGDTQYF
TGTGCCAGCACTCCGCGGGCGGGGGGGCCAGGAGATACGCAGTATTTT